These T cell receptor beta chains were read from a single sample in a study of blood T cell repertoires in COVID-19. Clones were sequenced by immunoSEQ multiplex PCR, and TCRdb holds only the in-frame ones, with some missing. This table holds 200,000 to 250,000 clones, about 85% found once. Input material: peripheral blood. These receptors were obtained from a woman aged 60-75 years with active or convalescent COVID-19. The CDR3 runs from the conserved cysteine through the conserved F or W. A D gene is named only where the DNA matches it firmly.

d_gene | j_gene | v_gene | CDR3aa
TRBD2 | TRBJ2-7 | TRBV4-1 | CASSQGTSGYEQYF
. | TRBJ2-1 | TRBV3-1/TRBV3-2 | CASSQDRFFHVQFF
TRBD2 | TRBJ2-2 | TRBV5-1 | CASSSGTSGYTGELFF
. | TRBJ1-3 | TRBV28 | CASSFPAGDTIYF
. | TRBJ1-1 | TRBV9 | CASSVPGDTEAFF
TRBD1 | TRBJ2-2 | TRBV11-2 | CASSHLRDREAGELFF
. | TRBJ2-4 | TRBV5-6 | CASSLDRGFENIQYF
. | TRBJ2-1 | TRBV7-3 | CASSLMGQAGQANEQFF
TRBD1 | TRBJ1-4 | TRBV6-1 | CASSEALGQGNEKLFF
. | TRBJ1-2 | TRBV29-1 | CSVNRAWGYTF
. | TRBJ2-7 | TRBV21-1 | CASSKRRREQYF
TRBD1 | TRBJ2-1 | TRBV28 | CACTPGGQGSYNEQFF
. | TRBJ2-3 | TRBV29-1 | CSAPAADTDTQYF
TRBD1 | TRBJ2-7 | TRBV27 | CASSLGDRAFEQYF
TRBD1 | TRBJ2-2 | TRBV5-1 | CASSWNGQGNTGELFF
TRBD1 | TRBJ1-5 | TRBV28 | CASSLGQGYSNQPQHF
. | TRBJ1-1 | TRBV3-1/TRBV3-2 | CASSLSIWGEAFF
TRBD1 | TRBJ1-2 | TRBV15 | CATSRVPRRQGASGYTF
TRBD2 | TRBJ2-7 | TRBV29-1 | CSVETSGSYEQYF
. | TRBJ1-5 | TRBV28 | CASSITGSYSNQPQHF
TRBD1 | TRBJ1-6 | TRBV19 | CASNNAGGSYNSPLHF
TRBD1 | TRBJ2-7 | TRBV30 | CAWRAPDRGFEQYF